This T cell receptor (beta chain) appears in the sequencing data of a study of T-cell memory formation after mild COVID-19. The study's findings and limits: From day 15 to 85, contracting clones were balanced between CD4 and CD8, whereas later expanders leaned toward CD4+.

Germline assignment: CDR1 ENHRY and CDR2 SYGVKD. This CDR3 spans 12 amino acids. V lost 10 bases and J lost 3; bases outside the gene matches: 3. As regards this clonotype: Antigen: not known.

TCRdb passed the 5' RACE reads through MiXCR, listing each CDR3 protein once. Of about 440,000 distinct CDR3 sequences in the sample, around 19% were seen once. What was sequenced was PBMCs or a T cell subset sorted from them (not recorded which). The sequence came from an adult woman who had mild COVID-19 (a few samples of this study predate the infection). Cell type and time point are not known. The chain is built from TRBV10-3 and TRBJ1-3; 7 bases line up with TRBD1. CDR3 sequence reads: CATRDSGNTIYF. The CDR3 coding sequence is TGTGCCACCCGGGACAGTGGAAACACCATATATTTT.